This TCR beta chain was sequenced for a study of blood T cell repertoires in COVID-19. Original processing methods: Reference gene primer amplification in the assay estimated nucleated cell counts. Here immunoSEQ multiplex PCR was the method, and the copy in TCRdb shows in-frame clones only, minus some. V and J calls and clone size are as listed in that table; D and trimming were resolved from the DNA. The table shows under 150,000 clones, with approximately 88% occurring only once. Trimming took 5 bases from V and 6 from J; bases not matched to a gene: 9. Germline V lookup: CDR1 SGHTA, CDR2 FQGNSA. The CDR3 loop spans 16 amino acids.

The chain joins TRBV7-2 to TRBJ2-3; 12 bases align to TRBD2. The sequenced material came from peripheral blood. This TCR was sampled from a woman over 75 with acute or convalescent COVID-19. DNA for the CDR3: TGTGCCAGCAGCCGCCTAGCGGGGGGGCCGGGGGATACGCAGTATTTT. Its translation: CASSRLAGGPGDTQYF.